The entry below gives a single TCR beta chain sequence along with its context. This clone was found once. The antigen this receptor binds is unknown. Per-nucleotide qualities are absent, and no much larger clonotype sits a single base away. The time point label of this sample denotes: about 28 days (+/-7) after the second vaccine dose. Because spike-specific TCR depth and breadth did not differ between the two schedules, AZD1222 recipients who got a second dose at roughly 4 weeks were pooled with those who got a second dose at roughly 12 weeks. Vaccinee samples were obtained from the UK trials COV001 and COV002, which included a single-blind randomized controlled phase 2/3 trial of AZD1222 (ChAdOx1 nCoV-19) in healthy adults. For TCRbeta chain sequencing, PBMC samples were collected from trial participants at day 0 and at day 28 after the second dose. The CDR3 regions of human TCRbeta chains were analyzed by immunosequencing. As for the authors' bioinformatics: Repertoire TCRs were matched against a reference library of SARS-CoV-2-specific TCRs generated with the MIRA antigen-specificity platform. Breadth meant the fraction of unique TCRs that were SARS-CoV-2-associated, whereas depth meant the fraction of total T cells that were SARS-CoV-2-associated. Each spike-specific TCR was assigned to its reactive spike region and to a CD4 or CD8 class using the MIRA data. Log10-transformed breadth and depth values were compared by one-way ANOVA with Sidak's multiple comparisons tests. Here the immuneACCESS table is served through TCRdb, limited to in-frame sequences with V and J called. Missing clones are a known gap in these copies; in checked studies unresolved V genes cover under half, and the rest lacks a known reason. D and trimming come from the DNA, and the V and J calls and clone size come from that table. The sample table records tens of thousands of clones; about nine tenths of these occur just once. The top ten clones comprise about 5.4% of the sample.

The record originates from a study of T cell responses to AZD1222 COVID-19 vaccine (dated by TCRdb to 2020 to 2022). A note on the overall study: TCR sequencing was performed for about 250 trial participants, of whom about 210 were given two doses of AZD1222 and around 25 were given two doses of MenACWY control vaccine. Trial participants were enrolled by age into 18-55, 56-69 and 70-plus year subgroups, with 148, 28 and 57 TCR-sequenced participants respectively. Broader findings and caveats from the paper: Participants were mostly white British and included more females than males, and it was suggested by the authors that clonal diversity may have been underestimated. The 56-69-year group was small, and its depth increase did not reach significance, likely because of low power. The whole spike protein was spanned by vaccine-associated CD4 TCRs, and dominant responses were seen in regions 160-218 and 743-854. Because no day 14 peak-response samples were available, the repertoires could be characterized only after the peak T cell response. Reportedly, almost half of the unique spike-specific TCRs recognized epitopes lying outside the regions that are mutated in the B.1.351 and B.1.1.7 variants. Conclusions about previously exposed vaccinees are limited because only six or seven AZD1222 recipients were SARS-CoV-2 seropositive at baseline. After two AZD1222 doses, both the breadth and the depth of spike-specific TCRs were significantly higher than at day 0 and than in MenACWY recipients.

The CDR1 and CDR2 encoded by the germline V gene (reference sequence) are SEHNR and FQNEAQ. The trim is 1 base for V and 0 bases for J, with a gap of 7 bases between the germline ends. The CDR3 goes from the cysteine to the phenylalanine over 15 residues. Only the CDR3 DNA stays, 45 bases, in frame from base 1. The chain joins TRBV7-9 to TRBJ1-3; no D gene can be assigned with confidence. The sequencing here drew on peripheral blood, taken 28 days after the second AZD1222 dose. The TCR originated in an adult who received the AZD1222 COVID-19 vaccine. Here the CDR3 is given as CASSLGSDSGNTIYF. Here is the DNA: TGTGCCAGCAGCTTAGGTTCAGACTCTGGAAACACCATATATTTT.